This T cell receptor (beta chain) is from a study of blood T cells in healthy people across ages. The authors extracted at least 5 micrograms of total RNA per sample. Study-level results: With naive T cell percentage, TCR beta diversity showed a strong correlation. Versus aged donors, long-lived donors had higher diversity and more naive CD4+ cells.

A second roughly 6 to 12 cycle PCR used barcoded and J-beta primers. Unique molecular identifiers of 12 random nucleotides labeled each cDNA. Using its own MiXCR run on the 5' RACE reads, TCRdb lists one record per CDR3 protein. The sample has 600,000 or so distinct CDR3 sequences; less than 60% are singletons. A remark on this clonotype: Its antigen is unknown.

The CDR3 is made up of 15 amino acids. V gave up 5 bases and J gave up 3 bases; unmatched junction bases: 8. Germline loops: CDR1 SEHNR, CDR2 FQNEAQ (reference sequence). V and J are TRBV7-9 and TRBJ2-7, with TRBD1 matching 9 bases. The TCR sequence derives from a man at least 80 years old in good health. Material: blood. The CDR3 DNA reads TGTGCCAGCAGCGGTTCCGGGACAGGGCTCTACGAGCAGTACTTC. This codes for CASSGSGTGLYEQYF.